Here is one TCR beta chain with its context. What it recognizes is unknown. The CDR3 is made up of 14 amino acids. V was cut by 6 bases and J by 5 bases, with 16 bases left in between. Germline V CDR1 and CDR2: SGHTA, FQGNSA. These data originate in a study of CD8 T cells in Susac syndrome. Study-wide points: The authors acknowledged that the study's TCR sequencing and HLA analysis involved relatively few individuals.

Random hexamers were used to reverse transcribe the RNA input (roughly 0.5 to 1 ug). TCRdb itself ran the immunoSEQ multiplex PCR reads through MiXCR, one entry per CDR3 protein. Among roughly 120,000 distinct CDR3 sequences, roughly 94% were seen once, and the ten largest hold approximately 0.12%. The material sequenced was CD4+ T cells from PBMCs. This sequence joins TRBV7-2 and TRBJ2-5; a possible D gene is TRBD1 (5 bases). This clonotype was obtained from a human donor with multiple sclerosis. The CDR3 DNA sequence: TGTGCCAGCAGTCAAGACAGTCCCAGGGAGACCCAGTACTTC. Its translation is CASSQDSPRETQYF.